These 2 T cell receptor beta chains were sequenced from one sample in a study of T cells in women clearing cervical HPV infection. Only in-frame clones appear in the TCRdb table, and some are missing; sequencing was by immunoSEQ multiplex PCR. The table counts more than 20,000 clones; approximately 9.8% lies in the top ten. Input material: blood buffy coat. These receptors came from a woman between 18 and 70 years old with a cervical HPV16 infection that either progressed to CIN3+ or cleared (not recorded which).

Notes on this clone: The sequence runs out 3 residues before the end of the CDR3; the remainder is reconstructed from the germline J gene. The rearrangement uses TRBV7-6 and TRBJ2-7; perhaps TRBD2 as D (5 bases). CDR1 and CDR2 (germline): SGHVS, FNYEAQ. The CDR3 loop spans 12 amino acids. V lost 5 bases and J 5 bases, leaving 10 bases between the germline ends. CDR3 in amino acids: CASSPSGNEQYF. CDR3 bases read: TGTGCCAGCAGCCCTTCGGGGAACGAG.

Considering frequency, this clone is medium-sized. CDR3 DNA, as far as it was read: TGCGCCAGCAGTGGACAGGGGCTGTCTGAA. As protein: CASSGQGLSE. The whole CDR3 is CASSGQGLSEAFF. This chain uses TRBV10-1 with TRBJ1-1, with 8 bases identical to TRBD1. The read terminates 3 residues before the CDR3 end, so the remaining end is supplied by the germline J gene. V shed 4 bases, J shed 6 bases, and the junction held 4 bases outside the gene matches. Looked up from germline, CDR1 is WNHNN and CDR2 is SYGVQD (reference sequence). This CDR3 has 13 amino acids.